A single sample gave rise to the 27 T cell receptor beta chains below, sequenced in a study of graft-versus-host responses after intestinal transplantation. Assay: immunoSEQ multiplex PCR; the TCRdb copy retains only in-frame clones and omits some. Of approximately 58,000 clones listed, under 95% are singletons. Sequencing used PBMCs, obtained about 120 days after intestinal transplantation. Receptors originate from a human patient who received an intestinal transplant, so some T cells may come from the graft donor.

This clone was detected only a few times. This sequence joins TRBV28 and TRBJ2-7; D tentatively fits TRBD1 or TRBD2 (5 bases each). Trimming pared 2 bases from V and 5 bases from J, leaving 13 bases between. Per the germline V gene, CDR1 is MDHEN and CDR2 is SYDVKM. This CDR3 comprises 14 residues. CDR3 coding DNA: TGTGCCAGCAGTTTAATCGGGAACAGGCACGAGCAGTACTTC. Protein product: CASSLIGNRHEQYF.

The chain has TRBV29-1 and TRBJ2-5; D gene ambiguous. Trimming removed 7 bases at V and 0 bases at J, with 6 bases between. Germline V gene data show CDR1 as SQVTM and CDR2 as ANQGSEA. The CDR3 loop spans 11 amino acids. The CDR3 region is CSARNQETQYF. CDR3 in DNA: TGCAGCGCTCGTAACCAAGAGACCCAGTACTTC.

This clone has more than one count but fewer than ten. The chain is built from TRBV28 and TRBJ2-2, with 9 bases matching TRBD1. The CDR3 is 15 amino acids. Germline lookup yields CDR1 MDHEN and CDR2 SYDVKM. The V and J ends lost 2 bases and 8 bases, in that order; junction bases with no gene match: 6. The CDR3, as DNA: TGTGCCAGCAGTTTACGAACAGGGGGCCTGGGGGAGCTGTTTTTT. Its protein product is CASSLRTGGLGELFF. Combining the CDR3 with reference TRBV28 and TRBJ2-2 gives the whole variable domain DVKVTQSSRYLVKRTGEKVFLECVQDMDHENMFWYRQDPGLGLRLIYFSYDVKMKEKGDIPEGYSVSREKKERFSLILESASTNQTSMYLCASSLRTGGLGELFFGEGSRLTVL.

The chain is built from TRBV7-9 and TRBJ2-7; D may be TRBD1 (5 bases). The CDR3 has 13 residues. The V end was cut by 5 bases, the J end by 2 bases, with 10 bases between. Germline CDR1 and CDR2: SEHNR and FQNEAQ (reference sequence). The CDR3 DNA sequence: TGTGCCAGCAGCCTACAGGCCGCCTACGAGCAGTACTTC. It is translated as CASSLQAAYEQYF.

This sequence joins TRBV7-9 and TRBJ2-4; 7 bases are a match to TRBD1. The trim removed 2 bases at V and 4 bases at J, leaving 8 bases unmatched. The CDR3 length is 16 residues. CDR1 and CDR2 from the germline V gene are SEHNR and FQNEAQ (reference sequence). CDR3 sequence: CASSLRQGLRKNIQYF. Written as DNA, the CDR3 is TGTGCCAGCAGCTTAAGACAGGGCCTTAGAAAAAACATTCAGTACTTC.

In its sample, this clone was seen once. Different DNA sequences within this sample yield the same CDR3. This rearrangement joins TRBV18 to TRBJ2-3; no firm D call. Germline CDR1 KGHSH, CDR2 LQKENI. CDR3 length: 13 amino acids. Between the trimmed V and J ends, which lost 3 bases and 3 bases, there was a span of 7 bases. The CDR3 DNA follows: TGTGCCAGCTCACCTAGTCTAACAGATACGCAGTATTTT. Translating it yields CASSPSLTDTQYF.

With respect to this clone: A read error may produce the germline difference seen at one junction end. Other DNA sequences from this sample encode an identical CDR3 as well. The chain has TRBV10-1 and TRBJ1-3; a possible D gene is TRBD1 (5 bases). Germline V gene sequence: CDR1 WNHNN, CDR2 SYGVQD (reference sequence). CDR3 size: 15 residues. The DNA for the CDR3 is TGCGCTAGCAGTGAAAACCCAGGGTCTGGAAACACCATATATTTT. Amino acid sequence: CASSENPGSGNTIYF.

The chain employs TRBV10-3 and TRBJ1-5, with 12 bases aligning to TRBD1. The CDR3 is 15 residues long. With V trimmed by 3 bases and J by 5 bases, 2 bases remained unmatched. CDR1 is ENHRY, CDR2 SYGVKD, per germline. The CDR3 region is CAISEGTGGYQPQHF. The CDR3 nucleotides read TGTGCCATCAGTGAAGGGACAGGGGGCTATCAGCCCCAGCATTTT.

J is TRBJ2-7 and V is TRBV6-1; 7 bases agree with TRBD1. V shed 4 bases, J shed 2 bases, and the junction held 2 bases outside the gene matches. CDR1 MNHNS and CDR2 SASEGT come from the germline V gene. This CDR3 comprises 13 residues. Here the CDR3 DNA reads TGTGCCAGCAGTGTGGGACAGACCTACGAGCAGTACTTC. It codes for CASSVGQTYEQYF.

This clone has only one observation. V is TRBV18 and J is TRBJ1-1; no firm D call. V was cut by 2 bases and J by 1 base, with 11 bases left in between. Germline values: CDR1 KGHSH, CDR2 LQKENI. This CDR3 comprises 15 residues. CDR3 residues: CASSPSILQNTEAFF. In DNA, the CDR3 is TGTGCCAGCTCACCAAGCATACTGCAGAACACTGAAGCTTTCTTT.

The table lists this clone with a few counts. V is TRBV27 and J is TRBJ2-7; 11 nucleotides match TRBD2. The junction had 6 bases not matched to a gene; V was cut back by 2 bases and J by 6 bases. The length of the CDR3 is 15 residues. Germline lookup yields CDR1 MNHEY and CDR2 SMNVEV (reference sequence). In nucleotides, the CDR3 is TGTGCCAGCAGTTTACTTAGCGGGAGGGTCGGCGAGCAGTACTTC. The encoded protein is CASSLLSGRVGEQYF.

CDR3 bases: TGTGCCAGCAGTCAAGCAGGGGGTCGTTACAATGAGCAGTTCTTC. Translated: CASSQAGGRYNEQFF. This chain uses TRBV28 with TRBJ2-1, with TRBD1 matching over 7 bases. V trimming: 5 bases; J trimming: 4 bases; junction bases outside the gene matches: 8. Per germline, CDR1 MDHEN and CDR2 SYDVKM. The CDR3 length is 15 residues.

The genes are TRBV6-6 and TRBJ1-4; TRBD1 matches 8 bases. Germline lookup yields CDR1 MNHNY and CDR2 SVGAGI (reference sequence). This CDR3 region has 15 residues. Germline trimming cut 0 bases from V and 3 bases from J; bases unmatched to any gene: 0. CDR3 loop: CASSYSQGANEKLFF. CDR3 bases: TGTGCCAGCAGTTACTCACAGGGGGCTAATGAAAAACTGTTTTTT.

CDR3 amino acids: CASSRLAGAYNEQFF. CDR3 DNA: TGTGCCAGCAGTCGACTAGCGGGAGCCTACAATGAGCAGTTCTTC. The V call is TRBV28, the J call TRBJ2-1, with 12 bases fitting TRBD2. V dropped 5 bases and J dropped 2; count of bases not matched to a gene: 1. The germline V gene has CDR1 MDHEN and CDR2 SYDVKM. This CDR3 has 15 residues.

The CDR3 bases are TGCGCCAGCAGCCAAAGCATATACGGGAAAACTTGGTTCTTC. Its translation: CASSQSIYGKTWFF. The chain combines TRBV4-1 with TRBJ2-1; D might be TRBD2 (5 bases). This CDR3 is 14 amino acids long. Germline loops: CDR1 MGHRA, CDR2 YSYEKL. With 2 bases removed from V and 15 bases from J, the gap between germline ends came to 20 bases.

This clone has a handful of counts. V is TRBV2 and J is TRBJ1-3; 7 nucleotides line up with TRBD1. The CDR3 loop spans 15 amino acids. The germline V gene encodes CDR1 SNHLY and CDR2 FYNNEI. The V and J ends lost 4 bases and 3 bases, in that order; junction bases with no gene match: 6. The CDR3 DNA is TGTGCCAGCAGTGGACAGGGCTTGATTGGAAACACCATATATTTT. It is translated as CASSGQGLIGNTIYF.

This rearrangement joins TRBV4-1 to TRBJ2-2; 13 bases align to TRBD2. The J segment lost 1 base and the V segment lost 3 bases, leaving 2 bases of the junction unmatched. Looked up from germline, CDR1 is MGHRA and CDR2 is YSYEKL. The CDR3 loop spans 17 amino acids. This CDR3 reads CASSQRTSGRNTGELFF. In nucleotides, the CDR3 is TGCGCCAGCAGCCAGAGGACTAGCGGGAGGAACACCGGGGAGCTGTTTTTT.

The chain recombines TRBV5-3 with TRBJ2-7; D possibly corresponds to TRBD2 (6 bases). TRBV5-3 is an ORF for which the function is uncertain. This CDR3 comprises 18 residues. V shed 3 bases and J shed 3 bases, with 25 bases lying between them. CDR3: CARSSASRTLGGLYEQYF. DNA for the CDR3: TGTGCCAGAAGCTCCGCCTCGAGAACCCTTGGGGGACTCTACGAGCAGTACTTC.

The chain uses TRBV27 and TRBJ1-6; TRBD1 matches 8 bases. The CDR3 contains 17 residues. Germline V gives CDR1 MNHEY, CDR2 SMNVEV (reference sequence). Trimming removed 5 bases from V and 5 bases from J; junction bases left unmatched: 11. The CDR3 bases are TGTGCCAGCAGTCTCCGACAGGACAGGGTGAATAATTCACCCCTCCACTTT. This codes for CASSLRQDRVNNSPLHF.

This chain links TRBV6-6 with TRBJ2-5, with 7 nucleotides matching TRBD1. The closer fit of TRBJ2-7 to the DNA end suggests the J call may be wrong. Germline CDR1 and CDR2: MNHNY and SVGAGI (reference sequence). The CDR3 has 14 amino acids. In nucleotides, the CDR3 is TGTGCCAGCACCAAGACAGGGATCTCCTACGAGCAGTACTTC. Translation gives CASTKTGISYEQYF.

The chain carries TRBV7-8 and TRBJ2-7, with D tentatively TRBD1 (6 bases). This CDR3 comprises 16 residues. CDR1 is SGHVS, CDR2 FQNEAQ, per germline. V was trimmed by 1 base and J by 3 bases, leaving 16 bases between them. In DNA, the CDR3 is TGTGCCAGCAGCTTAGTTGGTATAGGACAGATCTACGAGCAGTACTTC. Amino acids: CASSLVGIGQIYEQYF.

The V gene is TRBV4-1, the J gene TRBJ1-4; no firm D call. The CDR3 runs to 17 residues. Trimming removed 5 bases at V and 0 bases at J, with 16 bases between. Per the germline V gene, CDR1 is MGHRA and CDR2 is YSYEKL. The DNA for the CDR3 is TGCGCCAGCAGCGTTGACTTTACAGCTGCAACTAATGAAAAACTGTTTTTT. Translated, it gives CASSVDFTAATNEKLFF.

This chain's CDR3 is CASSPDGRPETQYF. DNA for the CDR3: TGTGCCAGCAGTCCCGACGGAAGGCCGGAGACCCAGTACTTC. The chain recombines TRBV6-5 with TRBJ2-5; D not certain. Germline V lookup: CDR1 MNHEY, CDR2 SVGAGI. The germline V and J ends were trimmed by 5 bases and 5 bases, with 15 bases remaining between them. This CDR3 is built from 14 residues.

This rearrangement joins TRBV5-1 to TRBJ1-5; the match to TRBD1 covers 7 bases. Per the germline V gene, CDR1 is SGHRS and CDR2 is YFSETQ. This CDR3 has 15 amino acids. V trimming: 4 bases; J trimming: 6 bases; junction bases outside the gene matches: 10. The CDR3 DNA reads TGCGCCAGCAGCGACGGGACAGCAGAATCTCAGCCCCAGCATTTT. Amino acids: CASSDGTAESQPQHF.

This clone was seen only a few times. The chain is built from TRBV21-1 and TRBJ2-7. TRBV21-1 is deemed a pseudogene. The CDR3 has 15 residues. DNA for the CDR3: TGTGCCAGCAGGCCAAGGGGGGAAAAATCCTACGAGCAGTACTTC. It encodes CASRPRGEKSYEQYF.

V and J are TRBV19 and TRBJ2-2; 7 positions match TRBD1. Germline V CDR1 and CDR2: LNHDA, SQIVND (reference sequence). The V and J ends lost 3 bases and 6 bases, in that order; junction bases with no gene match: 1. The CDR3 spans 13 residues. Written as DNA, the CDR3 is TGTGCCAGTAGTATCACAGGGGCCGGGGAGCTGTTTTTT. Translation: CASSITGAGELFF.

The CDR3 DNA sequence: TGTGCCAGCAGTGAAAGGACAGCTGCTGGGTCCGAGCAGTACTTC. It yields the protein CASSERTAAGSEQYF. The chain joins TRBV2 to TRBJ2-5; tentatively, D is TRBD1 (6 bases). The end of the DNA is better explained by TRBJ2-7, so the J call may be wrong. The CDR3 spans 15 residues. CDR1 SNHLY and CDR2 FYNNEI come from the germline V gene.